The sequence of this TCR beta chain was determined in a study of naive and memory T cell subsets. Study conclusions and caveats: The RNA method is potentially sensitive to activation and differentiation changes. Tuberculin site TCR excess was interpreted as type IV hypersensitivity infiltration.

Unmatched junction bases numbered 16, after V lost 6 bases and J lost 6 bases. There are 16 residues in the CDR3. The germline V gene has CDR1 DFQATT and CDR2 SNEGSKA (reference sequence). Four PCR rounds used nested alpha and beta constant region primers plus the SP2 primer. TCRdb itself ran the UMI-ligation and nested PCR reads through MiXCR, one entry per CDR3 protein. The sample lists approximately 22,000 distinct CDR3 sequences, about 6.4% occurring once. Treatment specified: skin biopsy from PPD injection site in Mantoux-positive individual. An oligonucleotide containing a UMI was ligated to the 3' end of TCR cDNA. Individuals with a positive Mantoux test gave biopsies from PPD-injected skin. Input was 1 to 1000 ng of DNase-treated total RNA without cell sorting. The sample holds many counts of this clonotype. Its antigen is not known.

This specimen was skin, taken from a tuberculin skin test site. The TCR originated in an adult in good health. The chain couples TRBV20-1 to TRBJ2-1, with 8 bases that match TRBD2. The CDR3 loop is CSAPWTTEGLGNEQFF. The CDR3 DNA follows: TGCAGTGCACCTTGGACTACCGAGGGACTAGGCAATGAGCAGTTCTTC.